These 19 T cell receptor beta chains were sequenced from one sample in a study of blood T cell repertoires in COVID-19. Here immunoSEQ multiplex PCR was the method, and the copy in TCRdb shows in-frame clones only, minus some. The sample carries some 70,000 clones, about 88% recorded once. The specimen sequenced was peripheral blood. These TCRs come from a man in his sixties or seventies with active or convalescent COVID-19.

V gene TRBV7-9 combines with J gene TRBJ1-2; 7 positions match TRBD1. The junction had 5 bases not matched to a gene; V was cut back by 4 bases and J by 0 bases. There are 15 residues in the CDR3. Per germline, CDR1 SEHNR and CDR2 FQNEAQ (reference sequence). CDR3 nucleotides: TGTGCCAGCAGCTCCGGGACAGCAACTAACTATGGCTACACCTTC. It translates to CASSSGTATNYGYTF.

V gene TRBV7-2 combines with J gene TRBJ1-2; D is perhaps TRBD1 (5 bases). CDR3 length: 15 amino acids. V was clipped by 4 bases and J by 4 bases, with 16 bases between them. CDR1 SGHTA and CDR2 FQGNSA come from the germline V gene. CDR3 nucleotides: TGTGCCAGCAGCTCCGGCCCGGGGGTAGTCTATGGCTACACCTTC. Translated: CASSSGPGVVYGYTF.

The chain has TRBV27 and TRBJ2-7; 7 bases align to TRBD1. CDR3 length: 16 residues. The germline CDR1 and CDR2 sequences are MNHEY and SMNVEV (reference sequence). V trimming: 7 bases; J trimming: 6 bases; junction bases outside the gene matches: 18. The CDR3 is CASTWNGWDRTGEQYF. CDR3 DNA: TGTGCCAGCACTTGGAACGGTTGGGACAGAACGGGCGAGCAGTACTTC.

This chain uses TRBV2 with TRBJ1-2; TRBD1 matches 7 bases. This CDR3 is built from 14 residues. The germline V gene encodes CDR1 SNHLY and CDR2 FYNNEI. V gave up 6 bases and J gave up 4 bases; unmatched junction bases: 8. The CDR3 here is CASRPGTAFYGYTF. CDR3 bases: TGTGCCAGCAGGCCCGGGACAGCGTTCTATGGCTACACCTTC.

The chain uses TRBV7-2 and TRBJ2-3; D is possibly TRBD2 (6 bases). V gave up 3 bases and J gave up 0 bases, with 16 bases separating them. Germline CDR1 and CDR2: SGHTA and FQGNSA. This CDR3 comprises 17 residues. The CDR3 DNA is TGTGCCAGCAGCTTTGGGGGGAGCGGAACTAGCACAGATACGCAGTATTTT. Amino acids: CASSFGGSGTSTDTQYF.

The genes are TRBV19 and TRBJ2-7, with 9 nucleotides matching TRBD1. Germline V gives CDR1 LNHDA, CDR2 SQIVND (reference sequence). The CDR3 sequence is 14 residues long. V was pared by 3 bases and J by 1 base, with 1 base of the junction left unmatched. The CDR3 DNA sequence: TGTGCCAGTAGTATGGGGACAGGGTCCTACGAGCAGTACTTC. Protein: CASSMGTGSYEQYF.

This clone is deemed medium-sized. This chain connects TRBV11-3 to TRBJ1-1; D not certain. Trimming stripped 1 base from V and 5 bases from J, with 5 bases between. Germline assignment: CDR1 SGHNT and CDR2 YENEEA. The CDR3 extends over 12 amino acids. As DNA, the CDR3 is TGTGCCAGCAGCTTAGGGAGAACTGAAGCTTTCTTT. This translates into CASSLGRTEAFF.

The rearrangement uses TRBV27 and TRBJ2-1; no clear D gene. V lost 5 bases and J lost 6, with 14 bases in between. The CDR3 consists of 14 residues. The germline V gene encodes CDR1 MNHEY and CDR2 SMNVEV (reference sequence). This chain's CDR3 is CASSKSTYGNEQFF. CDR3 in DNA: TGTGCCAGCAGTAAGAGTACCTACGGCAATGAGCAGTTCTTC.

The V gene is TRBV6-5, the J gene TRBJ2-7; D might be TRBD1 (6 bases). V was trimmed by 8 bases and J by 2 bases, leaving 13 bases between them. The V gene's germline CDR1 is MNHEY and CDR2 SVGAGI. The CDR3 spans 13 residues. The CDR3 DNA is TGTGCCAGCTCTCGGGACAACACCTACGAGCAGTACTTC. Its translation: CASSRDNTYEQYF.

This clone was counted a few times. The chain couples TRBV2 to TRBJ1-4; D uncertain. Trimming removed 6 bases from V and 4 bases from J, with 12 bases in between. CDR1 is SNHLY, CDR2 FYNNEI, per germline. This CDR3 comprises 14 residues. The CDR3 sequence is CASRDFRGNEKLFF. The CDR3 DNA follows: TGTGCCAGCAGGGACTTTCGGGGTAATGAAAAACTGTTTTTT.

The chain has TRBV7-9 and TRBJ1-5; possible D gene TRBD1, 5 bases. CDR3 size: 14 residues. Trimming removed 1 base at V and 12 bases at J, with 16 bases between. Germline V gene data show CDR1 as SEHNR and CDR2 as FQNEAQ (reference sequence). The CDR3 coding sequence is TGTGCCAGCAGCTTAGAGGGCAGTTGGGGGGACCAGCATTTT. The encoded protein is CASSLEGSWGDQHF. Full variable domain (remainder filled in from reference TRBV7-9 and TRBJ1-5): DTGVSQNPRHKITKRGQNVTFRCDPISEHNRLYWYRQTLGQGPEFLTYFQNEAQLEKSRLLSDRFSAERPKGSFSTLEIQRTEQGDSAMYLCASSLEGSWGDQHFGDGTRLSIL.

The chain employs TRBV11-3 and TRBJ2-7; possible D gene TRBD1, 7 bases. Germline-derived CDR1 and CDR2 are SGHNT and YENEEA. This CDR3 comprises 14 residues. V dropped 5 bases and J dropped 3 bases, with 14 bases sitting between them. The CDR3 protein is CASSQGGSNYEQYF. CDR3 DNA sequence: TGTGCCAGCAGCCAGGGGGGTAGCAACTACGAGCAGTACTTC.

This chain links TRBV2 with TRBJ2-7, with 9 bases fitting TRBD1. With V trimmed by 7 bases and J by 3 bases, 10 bases remained unmatched. The length of the CDR3 is 15 residues. Per the germline V gene, CDR1 is SNHLY and CDR2 is FYNNEI. The CDR3 region has the DNA TGTGCCAGCACCGAAGGTGGACAGGGGCTCTACGAGCAGTACTTC. Amino acids: CASTEGGQGLYEQYF.

The chain combines TRBV11-2 with TRBJ2-7; TRBD1 might be the D (7 bases). Germline assignment: CDR1 SGHAT and CDR2 FQNNGV. The CDR3 is 16 amino acids. Trimming shortened V by 0 bases and J by 5 bases, and 17 bases separated the two germline ends. CDR3 bases: TGTGCCAGCAGCTTAGAAAGACAGGGAGGCGTGCACGAGCAGTACTTC. Amino acids: CASSLERQGGVHEQYF.

V is TRBV11-3 and J is TRBJ2-1, with D possibly being TRBD1 (5 bases). Germline V CDR1 and CDR2: SGHNT, YENEEA. V dropped 1 base and J dropped 3 bases, with 10 bases sitting between them. The CDR3 extends over 15 amino acids. CDR3 loop: CASSLGGIGYNEQFF. The CDR3 DNA reads TGTGCCAGCAGCTTAGGGGGCATCGGCTACAATGAGCAGTTCTTC.

This chain joins TRBV15 and TRBJ1-3; no clear D gene. The V end was cut by 9 bases, the J end by 0 bases, with 18 bases between. CDR1 LNHNV and CDR2 YYDKDF come from the germline V gene (reference sequence). The CDR3 is made up of 16 amino acids. The DNA for the CDR3 is TGTGCCACATTCGATAGCCAGATGTCCTCTGGAAACACCATATATTTT. This translates into CATFDSQMSSGNTIYF.

The CDR3 DNA reads as TGTGCCAGCAGCTTAGCCGGGACAGGGAGCTACGAGCAGTACTTC. Protein product: CASSLAGTGSYEQYF. The chain links TRBV7-2 to TRBJ2-7, with 9 bases lining up with TRBD1. Germline CDR1 SGHTA, CDR2 FQGNSA. Germline trimming cut 0 bases from V and 3 bases from J; bases unmatched to any gene: 3. This CDR3 has 15 residues.

This clone was counted only a few times. V usage is TRBV7-9 and J usage is TRBJ1-1; D gene ambiguous. The CDR3 spans 14 residues. Trimming took 1 base from V and 4 from J, leaving 10 bases between them. The V gene's germline CDR1 is SEHNR and CDR2 FQNEAQ (reference sequence). CDR3 nucleotides: TGTGCCAGCAGCTTAGTAGGAGGGTCCACTGAAGCTTTCTTT. Amino acid sequence: CASSLVGGSTEAFF.

There are a few counts of this clone. The J gene is TRBJ1-2, the V gene TRBV5-5, with TRBD1 matching over 7 bases. The CDR3 length is 14 residues. Germline V CDR1 and CDR2: SGHKS, YYEKEE (reference sequence). With 2 bases clipped from V and 2 bases from J, the junction kept 3 bases outside the gene matches. The CDR3 coding sequence is TGTGCCAGCAGCTTAGGACAGGCAAACTATGGCTACACCTTC. It specifies CASSLGQANYGYTF.